These 9 T cell receptor beta chains were all obtained from the same sample, sequenced in a study of blood T cell repertoires in COVID-19. Generated by immunoSEQ multiplex PCR, the TCRdb table keeps only in-frame clones and is missing some. The table records under 300,000 clones, about nine tenths of them present only once. The source material was PBMCs or T cells enriched from blood (not recorded which). These receptors came from a woman aged 40 to 49 with acute COVID-19.

This chain connects TRBV15 to TRBJ2-3; D is possibly TRBD1 (5 bases). Trimming removed 0 bases at V and 1 base at J, with 14 bases between. The CDR3 consists of 17 residues. Germline V gene lookup returns CDR1 LNHNV and CDR2 YYDKDF (reference sequence). DNA for the CDR3: TGTGCCACCAGCAGAGACCTAGACAGCGTGGGCACAGATACGCAGTATTTT. Amino acids: CATSRDLDSVGTDTQYF. The whole variable domain, filled in from reference TRBV15 and TRBJ2-3, reads DAMVIQNPRYQVTQFGKPVTLSCSQTLNHNVMYWYQQKSSQAPKLLFHYYDKDFNNEADTPDNFQSRRPNTSFCFLDIRSPGLGDTAMYLCATSRDLDSVGTDTQYFGPGTRLTVL.

J is TRBJ2-4 and V is TRBV6-5, with TRBD2 identical over 9 bases. V shed 5 bases and J 8 bases; nucleotides not matched to a gene: 7. Per germline, CDR1 MNHEY and CDR2 SVGAGI. This CDR3 contains 14 residues. The CDR3 here is CASSTSGRRYIQYF. Written as DNA, the CDR3 is TGTGCCAGCAGTACCAGCGGGAGGCGGTACATTCAGTACTTC.

J is TRBJ1-5 and V is TRBV30; a weak D match, TRBD1 (5 bases). This CDR3 contains 12 residues. Germline-derived CDR1 and CDR2 are GTSNPN and SVGIG (reference sequence). The V end was cut by 3 bases, the J end by 7 bases, with 10 bases between. CDR3 nucleotides: TGTGCCTGGAGCCAGGGTTTGCAGCCCCAGCATTTT. This encodes CAWSQGLQPQHF.

This chain joins TRBV9 and TRBJ2-7; D is undetermined. V was clipped by 3 bases and J by 6 bases, with 7 bases between them. The CDR3 length is 11 residues. CDR1 SGDLS and CDR2 YYNGEE come from the germline V gene. The CDR3 spells CASSALLEQYF. CDR3 in DNA: TGTGCCAGCAGCGCCCTTCTCGAGCAGTACTTC.

This chain uses TRBV7-2 with TRBJ2-1; tentatively, D is TRBD2 (6 bases). The CDR3 extends over 13 amino acids. Germline V CDR1 and CDR2: SGHTA, FQGNSA. Trimming took 4 bases from V and 3 from J, leaving 7 bases between them. For the CDR3, the DNA is TGTGCCAGCAGCTGGGGAGGCTACAATGAGCAGTTCTTC. Translating it yields CASSWGGYNEQFF.

This clone was counted a few times. Written as DNA, the CDR3 is TGTGCCAGCAGCCCGGGATTGCGGGCAGATACGCAGTATTTT. It specifies CASSPGLRADTQYF. The rearrangement joins TRBV7-2 to TRBJ2-3; weak D call: TRBD2 (5 bases). The CDR3 totals 14 residues. The germline V gene encodes CDR1 SGHTA and CDR2 FQGNSA. V was pared by 5 bases and J by 4 bases, with 13 bases between.

V gene TRBV6-6 combines with J gene TRBJ2-2; D unresolved. CDR1 and CDR2 (germline): MNHNY, SVGAGI (reference sequence). The CDR3 length is 12 residues. V was pared by 2 bases and J by 7 bases, with 5 bases between. CDR3 in DNA: TGTGCCAGCAGTTACCCTTACGGGGAGCTGTTTTTT. It yields the protein CASSYPYGELFF.

The chain uses TRBV4-3 and TRBJ1-5; no reliable D call. Between the trimmed V and J ends, which lost 0 bases and 4 bases, there was a span of 10 bases. Germline CDR1 reads LGHNA; CDR2 reads YSLEER. The CDR3 covers 15 residues. CDR3 bases: TGCGCCAGCAGCCAAGAGCACAGCAGAAATCAGCCCCAGCATTTT. Protein: CASSQEHSRNQPQHF.

This rearrangement joins TRBV5-4 to TRBJ2-5; TRBD2 might be the D (6 bases). Germline V gives CDR1 SGHNT, CDR2 YYREEE (reference sequence). Trimming took off 5 bases at V and 5 bases at J, with 13 bases between the two ends. This CDR3 has 13 residues. For the CDR3, the DNA is TGTGCCAGCAGGGACTCCCTAGCGGAGACCCAGTACTTC. Its translation is CASRDSLAETQYF.